Each of the 22 T cell receptor beta chains below was sequenced from the same sample in a study of T-cell reconstitution after alpha-beta-depleted transplantation in children. Unique molecular identifiers were used in preparing the TCRbeta library. Each CDR3 protein gets one entry after TCRdb re-called the PCR reads with MiXCR. The table includes 400,000 to 500,000 distinct CDR3 sequences, roughly a tenth detected once. The sequencing used PBMCs from the stem cell graft donor, collected from the stem cell graft. These receptors all stem from a human donor who donated a stem cell graft to a child with acute myeloid leukemia.

This clonotype was seen a few times. The CDR3, as DNA: TGTGCCAGCAGTTGGGGACGGATCATGAACACTGAAGCTTTCTTT. Translated, it gives CASSWGRIMNTEAFF. The rearrangement joins TRBV6-5 to TRBJ1-1, with a tentative D call TRBD1 (5 bases). This CDR3 has 15 residues. Germline V CDR1 and CDR2: MNHEY, SVGAGI. V lost 4 bases and J lost 0, with 12 bases in between.

The table lists this clonotype with a few counts. This chain joins TRBV15 and TRBJ1-2; possibly TRBD1 for D (6 bases). V was clipped by 0 bases and J by 8 bases, with 16 bases between them. The CDR3 has 15 amino acids. Germline V lookup: CDR1 LNHNV, CDR2 YYDKDF (reference sequence). The CDR3 DNA sequence: TGTGCCACCAGCAGAGATGGGGGGCCGGTGAACGGCTACACCTTC. Translation gives CATSRDGGPVNGYTF.

This clonotype was detected many times. This sequence joins TRBV5-8 and TRBJ2-3; possible D gene TRBD2, 6 bases. The CDR3 loop spans 15 amino acids. Germline values: CDR1 SGHTS, CDR2 YDEGEE. The ends were cut back, 6 bases at V and 5 bases at J, with 19 bases in the middle. CDR3 residues: CASTEKGGRVDTQYF. The CDR3 DNA follows: TGTGCCAGCACCGAGAAGGGAGGTCGGGTAGATACGCAGTATTTT. Drawing the rest from reference TRBV5-8 and TRBJ2-3, the complete variable domain is EAGVTQSPTHLIKTRGQQATLRCSPISGHTSVYWYQQALGLGLQFLLWYDEGEERNRGNFPPRFSGRQFPNYSSELNVNALELEDSALYLCASTEKGGRVDTQYFGPGTRLTVL.

The chain recombines TRBV7-9 with TRBJ2-7, with D unresolved. Trimming shortened V by 5 bases and J by 7 bases, and 18 bases separated the two germline ends. The germline V gene encodes CDR1 SEHNR and CDR2 FQNEAQ (reference sequence). CDR3 length equals 14 residues. The CDR3 loop reads CASSPPTRLGEQYF. CDR3 nucleotide sequence: TGTGCCAGCAGCCCCCCGACACGTTTGGGGGAGCAGTACTTC.

The chain uses TRBV6-2 or TRBV6-3 and TRBJ2-7, with 7 bases that match TRBD1. The CDR3 sequence is 14 residues long. Germline trimming cut 6 bases from V and 5 bases from J; bases unmatched to any gene: 10. Germline CDR1 reads MNHEY; CDR2 reads SVGEGT. Written as DNA, the CDR3 is TGTGCCAGCAGCGACCCGGGACAGCTCAACGAGCAGTACTTC. Amino acid sequence: CASSDPGQLNEQYF.

This clonotype was picked up a small number of times. This chain connects TRBV5-1 to TRBJ2-7; unclear D gene. Between the trimmed V and J ends, which lost 1 base and 6 bases, there was a span of 14 bases. Germline V CDR1 and CDR2: SGHRS, YFSETQ. This CDR3 has 14 residues. CDR3 loop: CASSLLGANTEQYV. CDR3 nucleotides: TGCGCCAGCAGCTTGTTGGGCGCGAATACCGAGCAGTACGTC.

This clonotype was recorded at least ten times. The chain carries TRBV5-1 and TRBJ2-3; D is unclear. The CDR3 has 11 residues. Germline assignment: CDR1 SGHRS and CDR2 YFSETQ. Trimming cost V 0 bases and J 13 bases, with 9 bases left between them. This CDR3 reads CASSLGAHEYF. DNA of the CDR3: TGCGCCAGCAGCTTGGGGGCCCATGAGTATTTT. The variable domain in full, with the rest retrieved from reference TRBV5-1 and TRBJ2-3, is KAGVTQTPRYLIKTRGQQVTLSCSPISGHRSVSWYQQTPGQGLQFLFEYFSETQRNKGNFPGRFSGRQFSNSRSEMNVSTLELGDSALYLCASSLGAHEYFGPGTRLTVL.

The chain joins TRBV6-5 to TRBJ2-5; 7 bases align to TRBD2. After removal of 2 bases from V and 7 bases from J, the junction contained 4 bases not matched to a gene. Per the germline V gene, CDR1 is MNHEY and CDR2 is SVGAGI. The CDR3 covers 13 residues. CDR3 nucleotide sequence: TGTGCCAGCAGTTACAGCGGGAAGGGGACCCAGTACTTC. Protein sequence: CASSYSGKGTQYF.

The chain is built from TRBV19 and TRBJ1-5; 7 positions match TRBD1. The CDR3 contains 15 residues. CDR1 is LNHDA and CDR2 is SQIVND in the germline V gene (reference sequence). Unmatched junction bases numbered 10, after V lost 5 bases and J lost 6 bases. The CDR3 spells CASSVEQGPGQPQHF. CDR3 sequence (DNA): TGTGCCAGTAGTGTCGAACAGGGGCCGGGTCAGCCCCAGCATTTT.

The CDR3 spells CASSAATVGGEKLFF. The CDR3 nucleotides are TGTGCCAGCAGCGCTGCGACAGTCGGCGGGGAAAAACTGTTTTTT. J is TRBJ1-4 and V is TRBV9; D is possibly TRBD1 (5 bases). The CDR3 is made up of 15 amino acids. V was trimmed by 3 bases and J by 8 bases, leaving 17 bases between them. Germline V gene lookup returns CDR1 SGDLS and CDR2 YYNGEE.

The table lists this clonotype with many counts. The chain carries TRBV20-1 and TRBJ2-1; TRBD1 agrees at 10 bases. Germline V gene lookup returns CDR1 DFQATT and CDR2 SNEGSKA (reference sequence). This CDR3 has 12 residues. Unmatched junction bases numbered 7, after V lost 7 bases and J lost 10 bases. The CDR3 region is CSGTGGAPEQFF. CDR3 DNA sequence: TGCAGTGGGACAGGGGGGGCCCCCGAGCAGTTCTTC.

The CDR3 nucleotides read TGCGCCAGCACAAGGACAGGGGGACCAGATACGCAGTATTTT. It yields the protein CASTRTGGPDTQYF. The chain is built from TRBV5-1 and TRBJ2-3, with 10 bases fitting TRBD1. CDR3 size: 14 residues. With V trimmed by 6 bases and J by 4 bases, 5 bases remained unmatched. From germline, CDR1 is SGHRS and CDR2 YFSETQ.

This clonotype was counted a few times. The chain employs TRBV6-2 or TRBV6-3 and TRBJ2-2; 8 bases align to TRBD2. The germline V gene has CDR1 MNHEY and CDR2 SVGEGT. Losses at the gene ends were 2 bases for V and 5 bases for J; bases not matched to a gene: 4. This CDR3 is 15 amino acids long. The CDR3 here is CASSYERERTGELFF. The CDR3 bases are TGTGCCAGCAGTTACGAGCGGGAGCGGACCGGGGAGCTGTTTTTT.

This clonotype has just a few counts. The chain is built from TRBV6-1 and TRBJ1-2, with TRBD1 matching 7 bases. Trimming at V came to 8 bases and at J to 7 bases, leaving 13 bases not matched to a gene. The V gene's germline CDR1 is MNHNS and CDR2 SASEGT. The CDR3 has 14 residues. The CDR3 bases are TGTGCCAGCCTCCCGACAGGGAATTTGGGTGGCTACACCTTC. It specifies CASLPTGNLGGYTF.

The table lists this clonotype with a few counts. The chain employs TRBV14 and TRBJ1-1, with a possible D match to TRBD1 (6 bases). The CDR3 has 19 residues. CDR1 is SGHDN and CDR2 is FVKESK in the germline V gene. V was clipped by 2 bases and J by 0 bases, with 22 bases between them. For the CDR3, the DNA is TGTGCCAGCAGCCAAAAAAGGGGGGGAATGCTTTTGGTGAACACTGAAGCTTTCTTT. As protein: CASSQKRGGMLLVNTEAFF.

The chain links TRBV6-4 to TRBJ2-1; D gene unclear. CDR1 and CDR2 (germline): MRHNA, SNTAGT. This CDR3 has 14 residues. Deletions cut 1 base from V and 7 bases from J, with 11 bases between. CDR3 residues: CASSDFGDRNEQFF. In DNA form, the CDR3 reads TGTGCCAGCAGTGACTTTGGGGATAGAAATGAGCAGTTCTTC.

This clonotype was found many times. The rearrangement joins TRBV20-1 to TRBJ2-1, with a possible D match to TRBD1 (6 bases). Germline CDR1 reads DFQATT; CDR2 reads SNEGSKA (reference sequence). The CDR3 runs to 15 residues. V gave up 0 bases and J gave up 7 bases, with 16 bases separating them. CDR3 in amino acids: CSARDLQQGWNEQFF. The CDR3 nucleotides read TGCAGTGCTAGAGACCTGCAACAGGGATGGAATGAGCAGTTCTTC.

This clonotype was seen more than once but under ten times. V gene TRBV2 combines with J gene TRBJ2-5, with 7 nucleotides matching TRBD2. Germline CDR1 and CDR2: SNHLY and FYNNEI. The CDR3 is 15 amino acids. V trimming: 7 bases; J trimming: 2 bases; junction bases outside the gene matches: 10. In nucleotides, the CDR3 is TGTGCCAGCACTAGCAGCGGGGCCCAGCAAGAGACCCAGTACTTC. Translation: CASTSSGAQQETQYF.

This rearrangement joins TRBV20-1 to TRBJ1-1; D is unclear. Trimming took 5 bases from V and 2 from J, leaving 15 bases between them. This CDR3 comprises 14 residues. Germline-derived CDR1 and CDR2 are DFQATT and SNEGSKA (reference sequence). Here the CDR3 DNA reads TGCAGTGCTGCCATGCTGGGTATTAACACTGAAGCTTTCTTT. Residues: CSAAMLGINTEAFF.

This clonotype was counted only a few times. The rearrangement links TRBV11-2 to TRBJ2-5; 9 nucleotides agree with TRBD2. This CDR3 is 18 amino acids long. The germline CDR1 and CDR2 sequences are SGHAT and FQNNGV. Unmatched junction bases numbered 14, after V lost 1 base and J lost 5 bases. CDR3 protein: CASSLVRLAGYPWETQYF. CDR3 bases: TGTGCCAGCAGCTTAGTCCGGCTAGCGGGATACCCATGGGAGACCCAGTACTTC.

The chain joins TRBV20-1 to TRBJ2-1, with 14 bases lining up with TRBD2. V gave up 1 base and J gave up 2 bases; unmatched junction bases: 10. In germline, CDR1 is DFQATT, CDR2 SNEGSKA (reference sequence). The CDR3 has 19 amino acids. CDR3 in amino acids: CSARAGTSGSIDPYNEQFF. CDR3 nucleotides: TGCAGTGCTAGAGCTGGGACTAGCGGGAGTATTGACCCCTACAATGAGCAGTTCTTC.

This clonotype was seen more than once but under ten times. The V call is TRBV27, the J call TRBJ2-3; tentative D call: TRBD2 (6 bases). The V end was cut by 2 bases, the J end by 2 bases, with 11 bases between. This CDR3 has 15 residues. Germline V lookup: CDR1 MNHEY, CDR2 SMNVEV (reference sequence). Here the CDR3 DNA reads TGTGCCAGCAGTTTAGCGGGAACACTCACAGATACGCAGTATTTT. Translated: CASSLAGTLTDTQYF.